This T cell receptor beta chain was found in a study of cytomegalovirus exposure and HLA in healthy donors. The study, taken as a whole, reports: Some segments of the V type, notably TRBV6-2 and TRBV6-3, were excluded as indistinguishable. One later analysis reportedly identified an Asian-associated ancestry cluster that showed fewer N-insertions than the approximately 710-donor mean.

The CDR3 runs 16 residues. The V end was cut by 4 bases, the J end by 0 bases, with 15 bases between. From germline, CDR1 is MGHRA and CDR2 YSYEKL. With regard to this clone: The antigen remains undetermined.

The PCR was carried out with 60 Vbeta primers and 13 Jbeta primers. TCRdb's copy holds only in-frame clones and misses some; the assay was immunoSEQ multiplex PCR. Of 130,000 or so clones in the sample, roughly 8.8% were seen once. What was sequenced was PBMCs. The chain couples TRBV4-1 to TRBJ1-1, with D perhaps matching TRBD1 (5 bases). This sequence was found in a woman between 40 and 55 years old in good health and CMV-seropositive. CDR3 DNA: TGCGCCAGCAGCCTAAGTCCGGACATCCTGAACACTGAAGCTTTCTTT. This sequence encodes CASSLSPDILNTEAFF.